This T cell receptor (beta chain) was observed in a study of naive and memory T cell subsets. The SP2 primer and nested alpha and beta constant region primers amplified ligated cDNA in four rounds. TCRdb called the 5' RACE reads again in MiXCR, with one record for every CDR3 protein. The sample holds tens of thousands of distinct CDR3 sequences; 6.5% to 8.5% are singletons and the top ten take approximately 9.4%. Germline CDR1 SGHTA, CDR2 FQGNSA. Trimming shortened V by 0 bases and J by 4 bases, and 9 bases separated the two germline ends. The length of the CDR3 is 14 residues. This clonotype was seen only a few times. A UMI-containing oligonucleotide was joined by 3' ligation to the TCR cDNA template.

The receptor was isolated from a female donor in good health. This chain joins TRBV7-2 and TRBJ1-1, with D maybe TRBD1 (5 bases). CDR3 sequence (DNA): TGTGCCAGCAGCTTAGCGTTGGGGGGCACTGAAGCTTTCTTT. Encoded protein: CASSLALGGTEAFF. Looking up the rest from reference TRBV7-2 and TRBJ1-1 gives the full variable domain: GAGVSQSPSNKVTEKGKDVELRCDPISGHTALYWYRQSLGQGLEFLIYFQGNSAPDKSGLPSDRFSAERTGGSVSTLTIQRTQQEDSAVYLCASSLALGGTEAFFGQGTRLTVV.